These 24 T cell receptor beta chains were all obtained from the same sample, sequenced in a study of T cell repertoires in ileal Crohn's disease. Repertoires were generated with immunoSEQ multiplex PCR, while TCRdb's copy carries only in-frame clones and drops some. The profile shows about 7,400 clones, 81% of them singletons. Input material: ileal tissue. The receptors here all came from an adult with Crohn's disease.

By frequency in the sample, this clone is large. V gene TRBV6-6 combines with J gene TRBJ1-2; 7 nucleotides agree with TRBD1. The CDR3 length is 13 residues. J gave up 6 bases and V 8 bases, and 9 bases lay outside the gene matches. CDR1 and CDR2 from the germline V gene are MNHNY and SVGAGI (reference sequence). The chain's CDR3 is CASGGDTGDGYTF. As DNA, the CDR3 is TGTGCCAGCGGTGGAGACACAGGGGATGGCTACACCTTC.

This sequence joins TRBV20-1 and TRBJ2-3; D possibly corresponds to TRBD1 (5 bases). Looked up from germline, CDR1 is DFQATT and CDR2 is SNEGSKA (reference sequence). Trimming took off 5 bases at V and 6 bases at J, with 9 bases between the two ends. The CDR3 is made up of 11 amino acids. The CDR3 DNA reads TGCAGTGCTTACAGGACGGATACGCAGTATTTT. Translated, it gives CSAYRTDTQYF.

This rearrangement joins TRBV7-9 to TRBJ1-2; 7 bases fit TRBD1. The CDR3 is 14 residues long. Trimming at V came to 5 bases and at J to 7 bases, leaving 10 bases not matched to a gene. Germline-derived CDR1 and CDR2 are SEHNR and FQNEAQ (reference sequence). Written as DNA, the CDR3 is TGTGCCAGCAGCCTAACAGGGGAATCCCCTGGCTACACCTTC. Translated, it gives CASSLTGESPGYTF.

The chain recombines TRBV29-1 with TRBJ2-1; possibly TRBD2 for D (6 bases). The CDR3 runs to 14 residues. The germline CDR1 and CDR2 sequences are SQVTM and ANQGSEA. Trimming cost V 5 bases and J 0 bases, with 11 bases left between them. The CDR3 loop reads CSVRDSSSYNEQFF. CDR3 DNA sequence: TGCAGCGTTCGGGACTCTAGCTCCTACAATGAGCAGTTCTTC.

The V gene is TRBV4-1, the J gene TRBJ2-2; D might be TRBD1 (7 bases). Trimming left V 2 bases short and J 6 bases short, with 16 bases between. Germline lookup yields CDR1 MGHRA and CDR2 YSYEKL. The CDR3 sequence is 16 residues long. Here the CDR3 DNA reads TGCGCCAGCAGCCAACCAAGGGGACAGCGGGCCGGGGAGCTGTTTTTT. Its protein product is CASSQPRGQRAGELFF.

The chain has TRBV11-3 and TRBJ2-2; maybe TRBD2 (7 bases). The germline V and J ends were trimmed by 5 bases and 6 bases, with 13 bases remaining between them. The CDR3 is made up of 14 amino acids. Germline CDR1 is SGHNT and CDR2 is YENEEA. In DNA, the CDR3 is TGTGCCAGCAGCGAGGGGGGAGGGGCCGGGGAGCTGTTTTTT. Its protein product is CASSEGGGAGELFF. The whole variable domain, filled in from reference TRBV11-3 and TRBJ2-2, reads EAGVVQSPRYKIIEKKQPVAFWCNPISGHNTLYWYLQNLGQGPELLIRYENEEAVDDSQLPKDRFSAERLKGVDSTLKIQPAELGDSAVYLCASSEGGGAGELFFGEGSRLTVL.

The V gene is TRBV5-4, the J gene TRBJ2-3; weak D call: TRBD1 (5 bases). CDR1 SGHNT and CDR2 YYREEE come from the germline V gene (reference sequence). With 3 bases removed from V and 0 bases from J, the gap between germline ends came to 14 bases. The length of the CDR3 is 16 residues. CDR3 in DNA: TGTGCCAGCAGCTCGACCCAGGGTAGAAGCACAGATACGCAGTATTTT. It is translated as CASSSTQGRSTDTQYF.

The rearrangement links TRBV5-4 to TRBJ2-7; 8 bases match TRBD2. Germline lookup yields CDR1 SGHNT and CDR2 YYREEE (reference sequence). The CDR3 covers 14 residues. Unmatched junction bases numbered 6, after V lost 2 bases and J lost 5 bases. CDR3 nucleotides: TGTGCCAGCAGCTTATACGGGGGGGCCAACGAGCAGTACTTC. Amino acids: CASSLYGGANEQYF. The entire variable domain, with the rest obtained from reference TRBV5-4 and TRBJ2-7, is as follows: ETGVTQSPTHLIKTRGQQVTLRCSSQSGHNTVSWYQQALGQGPQFIFQYYREEENGRGNFPPRFSGLQFPNYSSELNVNALELDDSALYLCASSLYGGANEQYFGPGTRLTVT.

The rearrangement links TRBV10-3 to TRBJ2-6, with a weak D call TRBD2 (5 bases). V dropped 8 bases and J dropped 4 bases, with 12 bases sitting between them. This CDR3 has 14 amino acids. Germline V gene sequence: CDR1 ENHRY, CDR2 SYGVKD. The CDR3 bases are TGTGCCATCGGAGGCAGATCAGGGGCCAACGTCCTGACTTTC. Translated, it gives CAIGGRSGANVLTF.

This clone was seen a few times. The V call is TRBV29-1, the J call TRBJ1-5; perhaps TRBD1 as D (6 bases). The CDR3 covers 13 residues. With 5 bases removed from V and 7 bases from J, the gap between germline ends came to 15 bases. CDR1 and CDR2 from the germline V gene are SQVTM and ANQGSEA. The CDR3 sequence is CSVKGGGEQPQHF. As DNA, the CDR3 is TGCAGCGTTAAGGGGGGAGGGGAGCAGCCCCAGCATTTT.

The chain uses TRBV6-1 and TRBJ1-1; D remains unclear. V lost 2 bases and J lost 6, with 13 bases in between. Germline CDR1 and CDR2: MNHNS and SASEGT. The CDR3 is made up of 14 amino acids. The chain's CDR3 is CASSEPRPIAEAFF. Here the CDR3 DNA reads TGTGCCAGCAGTGAACCGAGGCCCATAGCTGAAGCTTTCTTT.

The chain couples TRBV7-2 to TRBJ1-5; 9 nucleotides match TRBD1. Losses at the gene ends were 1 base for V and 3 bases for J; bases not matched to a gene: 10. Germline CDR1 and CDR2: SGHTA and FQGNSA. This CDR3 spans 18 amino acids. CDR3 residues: CASSLGRTGAGLNQPQHF. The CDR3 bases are TGTGCCAGCAGCTTAGGGAGGACAGGGGCGGGGCTCAATCAGCCCCAGCATTTT. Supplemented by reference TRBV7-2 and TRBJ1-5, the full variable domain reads GAGVSQSPSNKVTEKGKDVELRCDPISGHTALYWYRQSLGQGLEFLIYFQGNSAPDKSGLPSDRFSAERTGGSVSTLTIQRTQQEDSAVYLCASSLGRTGAGLNQPQHFGDGTRLSIL.

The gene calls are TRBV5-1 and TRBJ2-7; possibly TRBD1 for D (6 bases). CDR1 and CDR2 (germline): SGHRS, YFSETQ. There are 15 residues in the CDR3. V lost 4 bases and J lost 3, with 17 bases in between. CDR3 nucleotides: TGCGCCAGCAGCCCAAAAACAGGGATGCTCTACGAGCAGTACTTC. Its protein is CASSPKTGMLYEQYF.

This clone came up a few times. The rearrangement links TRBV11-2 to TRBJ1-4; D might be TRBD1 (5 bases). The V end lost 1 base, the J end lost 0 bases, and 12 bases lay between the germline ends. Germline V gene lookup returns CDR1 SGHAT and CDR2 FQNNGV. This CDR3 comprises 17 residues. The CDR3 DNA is TGTGCCAGCAGCTTAGGTCTCGACAGTGCAACTAATGAAAAACTGTTTTTT. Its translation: CASSLGLDSATNEKLFF.

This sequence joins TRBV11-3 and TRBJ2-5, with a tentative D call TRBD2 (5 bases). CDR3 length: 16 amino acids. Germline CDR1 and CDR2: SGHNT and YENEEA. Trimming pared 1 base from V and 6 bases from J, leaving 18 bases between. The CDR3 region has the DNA TGTGCCAGCAGCTTAGGTGCGGAGGAGGTGAGGAAGACCCAGTACTTC. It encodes CASSLGAEEVRKTQYF.

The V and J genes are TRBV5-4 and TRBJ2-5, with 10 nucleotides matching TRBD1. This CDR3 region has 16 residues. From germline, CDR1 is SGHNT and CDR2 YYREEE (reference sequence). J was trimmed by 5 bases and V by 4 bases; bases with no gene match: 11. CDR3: CASSRGGDRGMETQYF. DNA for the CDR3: TGTGCCAGCAGCCGGGGCGGGGACAGGGGAATGGAGACCCAGTACTTC.

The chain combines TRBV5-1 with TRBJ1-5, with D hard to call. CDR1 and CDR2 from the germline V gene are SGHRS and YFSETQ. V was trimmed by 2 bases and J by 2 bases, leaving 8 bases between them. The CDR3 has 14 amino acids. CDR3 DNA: TGCGCCAGCAGCTTTACGGGAGGCAATCAGCCCCAGCATTTT. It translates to CASSFTGGNQPQHF.

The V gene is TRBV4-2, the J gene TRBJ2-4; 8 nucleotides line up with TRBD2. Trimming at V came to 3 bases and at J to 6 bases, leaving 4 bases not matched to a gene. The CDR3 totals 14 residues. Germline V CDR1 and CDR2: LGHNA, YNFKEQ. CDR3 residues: CASSQGSGGNIQYF. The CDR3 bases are TGTGCCAGCAGCCAGGGAAGCGGGGGAAACATTCAGTACTTC.

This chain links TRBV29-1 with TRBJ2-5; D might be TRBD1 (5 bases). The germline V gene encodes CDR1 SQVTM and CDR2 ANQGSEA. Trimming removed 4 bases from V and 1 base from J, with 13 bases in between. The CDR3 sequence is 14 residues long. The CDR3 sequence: CSVVIWTFQETQYF. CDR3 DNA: TGCAGCGTTGTGATATGGACATTCCAAGAGACCCAGTACTTC.

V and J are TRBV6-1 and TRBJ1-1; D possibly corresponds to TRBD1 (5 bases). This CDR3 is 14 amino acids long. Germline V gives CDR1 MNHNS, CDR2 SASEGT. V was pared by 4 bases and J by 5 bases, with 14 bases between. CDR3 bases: TGTGCCAGCAGTGCCGGGACTGGGGCGACTGAAGCTTTCTTT. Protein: CASSAGTGATEAFF.

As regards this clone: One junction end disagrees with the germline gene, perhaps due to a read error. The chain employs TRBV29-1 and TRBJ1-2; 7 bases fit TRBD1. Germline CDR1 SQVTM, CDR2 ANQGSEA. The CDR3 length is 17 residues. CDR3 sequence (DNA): TGCAGCGTTGCTGAGAGACAGGGAAGTTTCGCTCTTTATGTCTACACCTTC. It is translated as CSVAERQGSFALYVYTF.

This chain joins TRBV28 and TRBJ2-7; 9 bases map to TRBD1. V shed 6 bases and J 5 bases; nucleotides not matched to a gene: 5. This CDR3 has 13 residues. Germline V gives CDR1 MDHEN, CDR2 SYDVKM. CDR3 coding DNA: TGTGCCAGCAGGGCAGGGACAGGGAACGAGCAGTACTTC. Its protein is CASRAGTGNEQYF. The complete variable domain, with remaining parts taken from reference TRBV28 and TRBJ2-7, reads DVKVTQSSRYLVKRTGEKVFLECVQDMDHENMFWYRQDPGLGLRLIYFSYDVKMKEKGDIPEGYSVSREKKERFSLILESASTNQTSMYLCASRAGTGNEQYFGPGTRLTVT.

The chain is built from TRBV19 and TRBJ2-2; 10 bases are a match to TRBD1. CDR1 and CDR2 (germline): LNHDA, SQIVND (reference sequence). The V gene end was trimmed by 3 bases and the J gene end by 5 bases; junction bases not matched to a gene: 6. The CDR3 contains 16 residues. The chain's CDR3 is CASSMFRTGGTGELFF. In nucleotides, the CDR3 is TGTGCCAGTAGTATGTTTAGGACAGGGGGTACCGGGGAGCTGTTTTTT. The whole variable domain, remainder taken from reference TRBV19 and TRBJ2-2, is DGGITQSPKYLFRKEGQNVTLSCEQNLNHDAMYWYRQDPGQGLRLIYYSQIVNDFQKGDIAEGYSVSREKKESFPLTVTSAQKNPTAFYLCASSMFRTGGTGELFFGEGSRLTVL.

The CDR3 nucleotides read TGCAGTGCTGGGCCCTATGGCTACACCTTC. Encoded protein: CSAGPYGYTF. This rearrangement joins TRBV20-1 to TRBJ1-2, with no clear D. Trimming stripped 5 bases from V and 4 bases from J, with 5 bases between. Germline assignment: CDR1 DFQATT and CDR2 SNEGSKA (reference sequence). The CDR3 length is 10 residues.